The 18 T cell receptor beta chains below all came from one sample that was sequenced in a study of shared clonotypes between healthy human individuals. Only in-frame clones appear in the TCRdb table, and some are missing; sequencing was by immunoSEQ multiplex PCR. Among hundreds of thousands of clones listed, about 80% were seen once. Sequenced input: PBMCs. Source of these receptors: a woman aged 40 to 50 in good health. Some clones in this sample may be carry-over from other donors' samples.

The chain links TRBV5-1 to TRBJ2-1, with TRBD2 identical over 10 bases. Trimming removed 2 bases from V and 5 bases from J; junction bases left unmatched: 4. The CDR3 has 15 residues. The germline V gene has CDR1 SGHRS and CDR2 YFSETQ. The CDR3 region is CASSLTSGIHNEQFF. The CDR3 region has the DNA TGCGCCAGCAGCTTAACTAGCGGGATACACAATGAGCAGTTCTTC.

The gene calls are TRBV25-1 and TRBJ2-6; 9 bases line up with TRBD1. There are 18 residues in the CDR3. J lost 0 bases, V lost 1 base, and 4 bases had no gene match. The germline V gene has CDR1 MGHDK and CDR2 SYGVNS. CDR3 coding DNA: TGTGCCAGCAGTGAATGGGACAGGGCGCGCTCTGGGGCCAACGTCCTGACTTTC. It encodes CASSEWDRARSGANVLTF.

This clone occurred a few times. The CDR3 is CASSPLGIGWGYTF. CDR3 nucleotide sequence: TGTGCCAGCAGCCCCCTTGGGATAGGTTGGGGCTACACCTTC. The chain employs TRBV7-2 and TRBJ1-2, with no clear D. The CDR3 totals 14 residues. Germline-derived CDR1 and CDR2 are SGHTA and FQGNSA. V lost 5 bases to trimming and J lost 8 bases, with 18 bases between them.

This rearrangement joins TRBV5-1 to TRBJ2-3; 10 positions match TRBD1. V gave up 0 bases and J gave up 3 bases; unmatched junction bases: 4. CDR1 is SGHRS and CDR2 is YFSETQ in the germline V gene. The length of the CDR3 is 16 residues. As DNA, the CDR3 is TGCGCCAGCAGCTTGGCGCGGACAGGGGGAACAGATACGCAGTATTTT. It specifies CASSLARTGGTDTQYF. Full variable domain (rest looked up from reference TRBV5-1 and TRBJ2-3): KAGVTQTPRYLIKTRGQQVTLSCSPISGHRSVSWYQQTPGQGLQFLFEYFSETQRNKGNFPGRFSGRQFSNSRSEMNVSTLELGDSALYLCASSLARTGGTDTQYFGPGTRLTVL.

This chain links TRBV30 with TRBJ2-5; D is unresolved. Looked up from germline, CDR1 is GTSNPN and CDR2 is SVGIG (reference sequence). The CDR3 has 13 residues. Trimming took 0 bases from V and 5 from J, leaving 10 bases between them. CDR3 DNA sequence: TGTGCCTGGAGTGTACCCGGCATCGAGACCCAGTACTTC. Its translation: CAWSVPGIETQYF.

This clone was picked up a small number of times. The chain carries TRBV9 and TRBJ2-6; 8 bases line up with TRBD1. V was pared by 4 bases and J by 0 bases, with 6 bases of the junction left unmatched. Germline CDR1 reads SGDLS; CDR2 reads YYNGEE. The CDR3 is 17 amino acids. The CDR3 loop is CASSPRTGNSGANVLTF. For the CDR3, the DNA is TGTGCCAGCAGCCCTCGGACAGGGAACTCTGGGGCCAACGTCCTGACTTTC.

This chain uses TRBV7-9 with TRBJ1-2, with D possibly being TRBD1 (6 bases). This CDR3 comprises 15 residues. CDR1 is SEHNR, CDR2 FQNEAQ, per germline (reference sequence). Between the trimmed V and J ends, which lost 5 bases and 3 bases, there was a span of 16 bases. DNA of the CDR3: TGTGCCAGCAGCCCCTGGGACACAGCGGACTATGGCTACACCTTC. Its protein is CASSPWDTADYGYTF.

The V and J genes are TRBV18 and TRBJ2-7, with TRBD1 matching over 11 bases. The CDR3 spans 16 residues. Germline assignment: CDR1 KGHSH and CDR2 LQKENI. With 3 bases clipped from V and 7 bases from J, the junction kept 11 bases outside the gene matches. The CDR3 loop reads CASSPSGGTGGGEQYF. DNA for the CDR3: TGTGCCAGCTCACCTAGCGGCGGGACAGGGGGTGGGGAGCAGTACTTC.

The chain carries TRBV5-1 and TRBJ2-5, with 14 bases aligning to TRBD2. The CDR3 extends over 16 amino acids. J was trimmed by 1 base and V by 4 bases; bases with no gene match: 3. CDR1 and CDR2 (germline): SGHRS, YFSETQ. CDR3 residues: CASSAGLAGGQETQYF. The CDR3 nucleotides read TGCGCCAGCAGCGCTGGACTAGCGGGAGGCCAAGAGACCCAGTACTTC.

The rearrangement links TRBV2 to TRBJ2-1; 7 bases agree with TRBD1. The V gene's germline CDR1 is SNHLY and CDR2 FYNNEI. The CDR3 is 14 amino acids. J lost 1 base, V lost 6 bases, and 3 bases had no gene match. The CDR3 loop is CASRTTGSYNEQFF. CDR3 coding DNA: TGTGCCAGCAGAACGACAGGGTCCTACAATGAGCAGTTCTTC.

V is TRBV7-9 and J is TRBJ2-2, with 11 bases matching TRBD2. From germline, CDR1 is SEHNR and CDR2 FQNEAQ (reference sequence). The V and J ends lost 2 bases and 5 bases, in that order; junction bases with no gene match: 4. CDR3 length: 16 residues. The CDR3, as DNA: TGTGCCAGCAGCTTATTACTAGCGGGAGATACCGGGGAGCTGTTTTTT. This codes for CASSLLLAGDTGELFF.

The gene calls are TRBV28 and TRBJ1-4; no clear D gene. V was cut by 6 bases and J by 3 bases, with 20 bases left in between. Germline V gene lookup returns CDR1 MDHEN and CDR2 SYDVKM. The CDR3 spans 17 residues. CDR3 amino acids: CASSPVRGRLANEKLFF. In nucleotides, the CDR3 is TGTGCCAGCAGCCCCGTTCGTGGGCGCCTGGCTAATGAAAAACTGTTTTTT. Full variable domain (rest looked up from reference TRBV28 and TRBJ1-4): DVKVTQSSRYLVKRTGEKVFLECVQDMDHENMFWYRQDPGLGLRLIYFSYDVKMKEKGDIPEGYSVSREKKERFSLILESASTNQTSMYLCASSPVRGRLANEKLFFGSGTQLSVL.

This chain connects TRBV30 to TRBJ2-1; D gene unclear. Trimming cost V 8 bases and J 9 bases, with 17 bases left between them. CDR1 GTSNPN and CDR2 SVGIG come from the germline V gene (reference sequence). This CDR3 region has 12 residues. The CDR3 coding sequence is TGTGCCCGAGGAGAACCGGACGTTGAGCAGTTCTTC. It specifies CARGEPDVEQFF. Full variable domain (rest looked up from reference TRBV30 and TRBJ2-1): SQTIHQWPATLVQPVGSPLSLECTVEGTSNPNLYWYRQAAGRGLQLLFYSVGIGQISSEVPQNLSASRPQDRQFILSSKKLLLSDSGFYLCARGEPDVEQFFGPGTRLTVL.

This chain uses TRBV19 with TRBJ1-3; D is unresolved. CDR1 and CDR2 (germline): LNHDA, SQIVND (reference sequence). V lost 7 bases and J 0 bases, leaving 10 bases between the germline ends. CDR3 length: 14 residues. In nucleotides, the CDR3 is TGTGCCAGTATAGGCAGCCACTCTGGAAACACCATATATTTT. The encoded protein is CASIGSHSGNTIYF.

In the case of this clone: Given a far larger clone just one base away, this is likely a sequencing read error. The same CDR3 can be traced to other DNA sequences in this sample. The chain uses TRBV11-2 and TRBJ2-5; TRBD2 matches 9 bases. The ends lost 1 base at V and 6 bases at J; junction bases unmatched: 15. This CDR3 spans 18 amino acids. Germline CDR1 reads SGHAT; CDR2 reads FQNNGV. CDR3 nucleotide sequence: TGTGCCAGCAGCTTAGGCGGCCTGGCGGGAGGGCCGGGGAAGACCCAGTACTTC. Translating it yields CASSLGGLAGGPGKTQYF.

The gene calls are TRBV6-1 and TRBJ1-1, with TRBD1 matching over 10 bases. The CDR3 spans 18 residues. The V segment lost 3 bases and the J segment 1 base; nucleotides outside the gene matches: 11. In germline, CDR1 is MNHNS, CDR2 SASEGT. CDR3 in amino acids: CASSDWGQGLIRNTEAFF. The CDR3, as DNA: TGTGCCAGCAGTGATTGGGGACAGGGGTTGATCCGGAACACTGAAGCTTTCTTT.

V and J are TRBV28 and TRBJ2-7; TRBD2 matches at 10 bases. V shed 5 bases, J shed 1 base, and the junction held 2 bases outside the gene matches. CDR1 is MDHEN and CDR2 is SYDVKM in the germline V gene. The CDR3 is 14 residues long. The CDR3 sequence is CASSSGRASYEQYF. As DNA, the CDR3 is TGTGCCAGCAGTAGCGGGAGGGCTTCCTACGAGCAGTACTTC.

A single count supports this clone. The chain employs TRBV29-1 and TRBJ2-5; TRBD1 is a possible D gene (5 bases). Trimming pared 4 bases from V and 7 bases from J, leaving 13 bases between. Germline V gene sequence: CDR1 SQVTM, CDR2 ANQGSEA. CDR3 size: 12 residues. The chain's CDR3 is CSVGGREATQYF. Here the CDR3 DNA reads TGCAGCGTTGGGGGCAGGGAAGCGACCCAGTACTTC.